This TCR beta chain was identified during a study of patients and donors after allogeneic stem cell transplantation. This clonotype was seen a handful of times. TCRdb passed the RT-PCR reads through MiXCR, listing each CDR3 protein once. This table has 400,000 to 450,000 distinct CDR3 sequences, more than 15% appearing once. This clonotype originated in a human donor who was either an allogeneic HSCT recipient or a stem cell or donor lymphocyte infusion donor (not recorded which). It is not recorded whose cells these are; they may come from a transplant donor. The sample comprised blood, either unsorted or a sorted T cell fraction (not recorded which).

The CDR3 loop reads CASSTGLAGGELFF. CDR3 DNA sequence: TGTGCCAGCAGTACGGGACTAGCGGGCGGGGAGCTGTTTTTT. The chain carries TRBV27 and TRBJ2-2; 12 bases line up with TRBD2. CDR3 length equals 14 residues. CDR1 is MNHEY and CDR2 is SMNVEV in the germline V gene (reference sequence). V lost 5 bases, J lost 7 bases, and 2 bases stayed unmatched.